This T cell receptor beta chain was sequenced for a study of cytomegalovirus exposure and HLA in healthy donors. Turning to the study itself: In a later analysis, the 100 to 150 validation repertoires were reported to have used the same platform as the roughly 700 first-cohort repertoires.

Donors were drawn from the approximately 120-subject validation cohort, separate from the approximately 670-subject first cohort. Using immunoSEQ multiplex PCR, the repertoire was profiled, and TCRdb retains in-frame clones only, with some absent. The sample yields some 350,000 clones, roughly nine tenths seen once. From germline, CDR1 is MNHNS and CDR2 SASEGT. The V end was cut by 6 bases, the J end by 6 bases, with 14 bases between. CDR3 length equals 13 residues. The genes are TRBV6-1 and TRBJ1-1, with D perhaps TRBD1 (6 bases). The sequenced material came from PBMCs. The source of this sequence is a woman under 40 in good health and CMV-seropositive. CDR3 residues: CASSGRGPPEAFF. As DNA, the CDR3 is TGTGCCAGCAGCGGACGGGGGCCTCCTGAAGCTTTCTTT.